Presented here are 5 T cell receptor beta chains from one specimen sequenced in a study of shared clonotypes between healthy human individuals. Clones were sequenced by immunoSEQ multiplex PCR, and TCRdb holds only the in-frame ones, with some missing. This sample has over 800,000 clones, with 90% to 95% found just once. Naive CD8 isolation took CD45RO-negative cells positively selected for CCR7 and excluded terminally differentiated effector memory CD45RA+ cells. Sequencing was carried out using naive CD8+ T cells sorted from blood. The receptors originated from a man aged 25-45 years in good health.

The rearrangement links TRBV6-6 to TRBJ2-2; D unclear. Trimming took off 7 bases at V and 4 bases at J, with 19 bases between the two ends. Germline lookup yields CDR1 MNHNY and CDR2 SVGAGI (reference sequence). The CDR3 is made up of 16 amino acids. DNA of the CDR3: TGTGCCAGCACCAAGGGCCTAGTATCGGGCACCGGGGAGCTGTTTTTT. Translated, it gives CASTKGLVSGTGELFF.

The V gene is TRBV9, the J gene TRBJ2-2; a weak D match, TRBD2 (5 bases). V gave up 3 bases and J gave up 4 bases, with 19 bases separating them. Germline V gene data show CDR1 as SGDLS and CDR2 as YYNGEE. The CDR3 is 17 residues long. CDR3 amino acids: CASSGSLAVGGTGELFF. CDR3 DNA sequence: TGTGCCAGCAGCGGCTCCTTAGCCGTCGGAGGCACCGGGGAGCTGTTTTTT.

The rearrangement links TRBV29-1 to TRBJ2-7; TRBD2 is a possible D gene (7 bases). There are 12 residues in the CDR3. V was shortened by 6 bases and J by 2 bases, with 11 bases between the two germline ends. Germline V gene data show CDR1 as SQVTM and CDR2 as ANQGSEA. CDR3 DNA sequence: TGCAGCGTCCCCGGGGGGCCCTACGAGCAGTACTTC. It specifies CSVPGGPYEQYF.

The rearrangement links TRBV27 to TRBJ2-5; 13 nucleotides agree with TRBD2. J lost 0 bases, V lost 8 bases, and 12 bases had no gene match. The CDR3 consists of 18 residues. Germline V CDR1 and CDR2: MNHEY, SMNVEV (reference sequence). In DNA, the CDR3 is TGTGCCAGCGGGATGTTAGGGACTAGCGGGACATACCAAGAGACCCAGTACTTC. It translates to CASGMLGTSGTYQETQYF.

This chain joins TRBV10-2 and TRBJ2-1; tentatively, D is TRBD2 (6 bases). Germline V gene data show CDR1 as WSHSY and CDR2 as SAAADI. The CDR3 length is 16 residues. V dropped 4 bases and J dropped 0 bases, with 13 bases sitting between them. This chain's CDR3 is CASSVVLAGSYNEQFF. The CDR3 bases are TGCGCCAGCAGTGTAGTACTAGCAGGCTCCTACAATGAGCAGTTCTTC.